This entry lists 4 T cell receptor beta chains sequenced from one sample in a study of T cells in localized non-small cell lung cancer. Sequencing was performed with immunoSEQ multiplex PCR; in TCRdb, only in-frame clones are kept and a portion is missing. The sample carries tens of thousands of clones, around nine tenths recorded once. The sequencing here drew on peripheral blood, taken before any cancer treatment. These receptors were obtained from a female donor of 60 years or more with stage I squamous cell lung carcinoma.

The CDR3 sequence: CASSLTRTSTQANYGYTF. CDR3 coding DNA: TGTGCCAGCTCACTAACTAGGACCTCCACCCAGGCTAACTATGGCTACACCTTC. This chain connects TRBV18 to TRBJ1-2; D remains unclear. CDR1 is KGHSH, CDR2 LQKENI, per germline. This CDR3 has 18 amino acids. V was clipped by 4 bases and J by 0 bases, with 21 bases between them. Full variable domain (remainder filled in from reference TRBV18 and TRBJ1-2): NAGVMQNPRHLVRRRGQEARLRCSPMKGHSHVYWYRQLPEEGLKFMVYLQKENIIDESGMPKERFSAEFPKEGPSILRIQQVVRGDSAAYFCASSLTRTSTQANYGYTFGSGTRLTVV.

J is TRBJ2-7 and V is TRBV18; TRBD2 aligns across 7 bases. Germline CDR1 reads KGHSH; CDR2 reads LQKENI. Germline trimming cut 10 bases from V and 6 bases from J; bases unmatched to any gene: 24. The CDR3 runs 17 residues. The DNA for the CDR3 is TGTGCCACCTCCCGGGGTAGAGGCGGGAGCCCCCGGGGCGAGCAGTACTTC. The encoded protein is CATSRGRGGSPRGEQYF.

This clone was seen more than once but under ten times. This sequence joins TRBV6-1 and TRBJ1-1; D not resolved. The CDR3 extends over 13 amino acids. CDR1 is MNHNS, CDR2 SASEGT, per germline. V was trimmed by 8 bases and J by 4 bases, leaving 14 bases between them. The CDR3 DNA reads TGTGCCAGCGAGCCATGGGGAGGCACTGAAGCTTTCTTT. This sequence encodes CASEPWGGTEAFF.

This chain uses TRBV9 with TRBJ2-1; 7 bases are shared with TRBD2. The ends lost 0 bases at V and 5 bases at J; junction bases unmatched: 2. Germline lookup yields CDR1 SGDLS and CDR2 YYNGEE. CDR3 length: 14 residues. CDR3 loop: CASSVAGGHNEQFF. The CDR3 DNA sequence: TGTGCCAGCAGCGTAGCGGGAGGTCACAATGAGCAGTTCTTC.